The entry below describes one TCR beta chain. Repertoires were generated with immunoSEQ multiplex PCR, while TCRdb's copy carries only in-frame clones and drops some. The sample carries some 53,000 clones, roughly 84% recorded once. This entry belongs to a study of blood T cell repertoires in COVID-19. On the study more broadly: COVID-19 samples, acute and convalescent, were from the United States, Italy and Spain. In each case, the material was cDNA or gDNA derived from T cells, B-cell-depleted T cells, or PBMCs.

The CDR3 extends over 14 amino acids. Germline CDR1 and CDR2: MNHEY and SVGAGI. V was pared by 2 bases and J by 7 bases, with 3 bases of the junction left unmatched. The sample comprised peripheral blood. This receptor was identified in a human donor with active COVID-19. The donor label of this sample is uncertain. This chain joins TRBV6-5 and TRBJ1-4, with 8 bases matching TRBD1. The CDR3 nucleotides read TGTGCCAGCAGTTACGACAGGGGCAGTGAAAAACTGTTTTTT. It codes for CASSYDRGSEKLFF.